The 24 T cell receptor beta chains given below trace back to one sample, sequenced in a study of OX40 agonist ivuxolimab in advanced cancers. Only in-frame clones appear in the TCRdb table, and some are missing; sequencing was by immunoSEQ multiplex PCR. This repertoire shows about 46,000 clones, over 75% found once; its top ten account for 12%. Sequencing was performed on CD4+ or CD8+ T cells sorted from blood, taken in a trial of the OX40 agonist ivuxolimab. The receptors were sampled from an adult with an advanced solid tumor such as melanoma, head and neck, liver or kidney cancer.

The chain combines TRBV2 with TRBJ1-1; D is unclear. Germline-derived CDR1 and CDR2 are SNHLY and FYNNEI. V was trimmed by 0 bases and J by 3 bases, leaving 11 bases between them. The CDR3 consists of 15 residues. CDR3: CASSEAGVAYTEAFF. The DNA of the CDR3 is TGTGCCAGCAGTGAAGCTGGGGTGGCCTACACTGAAGCTTTCTTT.

The V and J genes are TRBV27 and TRBJ2-7; D is ambiguous. The CDR3 contains 16 residues. Trimming removed 4 bases at V and 2 bases at J, with 18 bases between. CDR1 is MNHEY, CDR2 SMNVEV, per germline (reference sequence). Written as DNA, the CDR3 is TGTGCCAGCAGTTACTCATCGCTCCCTACAACCTACGAGCAGTACTTC. This encodes CASSYSSLPTTYEQYF.

This sequence joins TRBV9 and TRBJ2-3; the match to TRBD1 covers 7 bases. CDR3 length: 13 residues. The trim removed 4 bases at V and 4 bases at J, leaving 3 bases unmatched. The germline gives CDR1 SGDLS, CDR2 YYNGEE. DNA of the CDR3: TGTGCCAGCAGCTCAGGACAGGCAGATACGCAGTATTTT. It codes for CASSSGQADTQYF. Combining the CDR3 with reference TRBV9 and TRBJ2-3 gives the whole variable domain DSGVTQTPKHLITATGQRVTLRCSPRSGDLSVYWYQQSLDQGLQFLIQYYNGEERAKGNILERFSAQQFPDLHSELNLSSLELGDSALYFCASSSGQADTQYFGPGTRLTVL.

With regard to this clone: An end of the junction differs from the germline gene, which may be a read error. The chain is built from TRBV27 and TRBJ2-1; D ambiguous. This CDR3 has 14 residues. CDR1 MNHEY and CDR2 SMNVEV come from the germline V gene (reference sequence). The CDR3 nucleotides read TGTGCCAGCAGTTTGTCAGGCTCCAACAATGAGCAGTTCTTC. As protein: CASSLSGSNNEQFF.

This chain links TRBV13 with TRBJ2-5; D call uncertain. This CDR3 comprises 13 residues. The germline CDR1 and CDR2 sequences are PRHDT and FYEKMQ (reference sequence). V shed 5 bases and J shed 3 bases, with 10 bases lying between them. The CDR3 DNA sequence: TGTGCCAGCAGCCCCGAGCGCGAAGAGACCCAGTACTTC. Amino acids: CASSPEREETQYF.

V is TRBV2 and J is TRBJ1-3; D gene uncertain. V dropped 3 bases and J dropped 2 bases, with 2 bases sitting between them. The germline gives CDR1 SNHLY, CDR2 FYNNEI. The CDR3 is 12 residues long. The CDR3 bases are TGTGCCAGCAGTGAGGCTGGAAACACCATATATTTT. It specifies CASSEAGNTIYF.

V usage is TRBV7-6 and J usage is TRBJ1-1; D call uncertain. Trimming removed 3 bases from V and 3 bases from J, with 8 bases in between. CDR1 is SGHVS and CDR2 is FNYEAQ in the germline V gene. The CDR3 has 13 residues. CDR3 amino acids: CASSLKEYTEAFF. The CDR3 DNA sequence: TGTGCCAGCAGCTTGAAGGAGTACACTGAAGCTTTCTTT. The full variable domain, rest sourced from reference TRBV7-6 and TRBJ1-1, is GAGVSQSPRYKVTKRGQDVALRCDPISGHVSLYWYRQALGQGPEFLTYFNYEAQQDKSGLPNDRFSAERPEGSISTLTIQRTEQRDSAMYRCASSLKEYTEAFFGQGTRLTVV.

The rearrangement links TRBV19 to TRBJ1-2; D is possibly TRBD1 (5 bases). The V and J ends lost 4 bases and 3 bases respectively, with 9 bases between them. The germline gives CDR1 LNHDA, CDR2 SQIVND (reference sequence). This CDR3 has 13 residues. CDR3 region: CASSTGLHYGYTF. CDR3 nucleotides: TGTGCCAGTAGTACAGGGCTCCACTATGGCTACACCTTC.

The chain couples TRBV30 to TRBJ2-3; perhaps D is TRBD1 or TRBD2 (6 bases each). This CDR3 contains 18 residues. Trimming stripped 2 bases from V and 3 bases from J, with 24 bases between. CDR1 is GTSNPN and CDR2 is SVGIG in the germline V gene (reference sequence). The CDR3 protein is CAWSWGAGPPSGTDTQYF. The CDR3 bases are TGTGCCTGGAGTTGGGGGGCCGGGCCTCCGTCGGGAACAGATACGCAGTATTTT.

This rearrangement joins TRBV6-1 to TRBJ2-7; TRBD1 or TRBD2 may be the D gene (5 bases each). This CDR3 is 12 amino acids long. The ends were cut back, 9 bases at V and 2 bases at J, with 11 bases in the middle. Germline CDR1 reads MNHNS; CDR2 reads SASEGT. CDR3 sequence: CASYGGAYEQYF. Written as DNA, the CDR3 is TGTGCCAGTTATGGGGGAGCCTACGAGCAGTACTTC.

The J gene is TRBJ2-7, the V gene TRBV28, with a possible D match to TRBD2 (7 bases). The CDR3 consists of 15 residues. Germline lookup yields CDR1 MDHEN and CDR2 SYDVKM. The V end was cut by 5 bases, the J end by 5 bases, with 19 bases between. The CDR3 sequence is CASSRGGGRRDEQYF. CDR3 in DNA: TGTGCCAGCAGTAGGGGGGGCGGCCGTAGAGACGAGCAGTACTTC.

This chain joins TRBV9 and TRBJ2-7; TRBD1 agrees at 9 bases. Losses at the gene ends were 5 bases for V and 4 bases for J; bases not matched to a gene: 10. The CDR3 runs to 15 residues. Germline values: CDR1 SGDLS, CDR2 YYNGEE. This CDR3 reads CASSFRDRVIYEQYF. The CDR3, as DNA: TGTGCCAGCAGTTTCCGGGACAGGGTGATTTACGAGCAGTACTTC.

The gene calls are TRBV6-1 and TRBJ2-7; D remains ambiguous. Germline CDR1 reads MNHNS; CDR2 reads SASEGT. The CDR3 spans 15 residues. V was pared by 4 bases and J by 0 bases, with 13 bases between. The CDR3 reads CASSGYDLSSYEQYF. The DNA for the CDR3 is TGTGCCAGCAGTGGCTATGACCTGAGCTCCTACGAGCAGTACTTC.

The DNA for the CDR3 is TGTGCCAGCTCACCGGCGGGGCTTTATGGCTACACCTTC. Translation gives CASSPAGLYGYTF. V usage is TRBV18 and J usage is TRBJ1-2; TRBD1 is a possible D gene (5 bases). The CDR3 runs 13 residues. The V and J ends lost 3 bases and 5 bases respectively, with 10 bases between them. Germline V CDR1 and CDR2: KGHSH, LQKENI.

V is TRBV4-1 and J is TRBJ1-2; 7 bases are shared with TRBD1. The germline V gene has CDR1 MGHRA and CDR2 YSYEKL. There are 14 residues in the CDR3. V trimming: 4 bases; J trimming: 4 bases; junction bases outside the gene matches: 6. Here the CDR3 reads CASSRIGTVYGYTF. In DNA, the CDR3 is TGCGCCAGCAGCCGGATAGGGACAGTCTATGGCTACACCTTC.

The chain carries TRBV19 and TRBJ1-6; TRBD1 aligns across 9 bases. The CDR3 length is 15 residues. CDR1 is LNHDA and CDR2 is SQIVND in the germline V gene (reference sequence). The V gene end was trimmed by 8 bases and the J gene end by 9 bases; junction bases not matched to a gene: 11. The DNA of the CDR3 is TGTGCCAGTGAAAAGACCGGGACAGGGACTTCACCCCTCCACTTT. Translated, it gives CASEKTGTGTSPLHF. The full variable domain, completed using reference TRBV19 and TRBJ1-6, is DGGITQSPKYLFRKEGQNVTLSCEQNLNHDAMYWYRQDPGQGLRLIYYSQIVNDFQKGDIAEGYSVSREKKESFPLTVTSAQKNPTAFYLCASEKTGTGTSPLHFGNGTRLTVT.

The chain couples TRBV25-1 to TRBJ1-2; TRBD1 matches at 8 bases. Germline V gene lookup returns CDR1 MGHDK and CDR2 SYGVNS. This CDR3 region has 15 residues. After removal of 2 bases from V and 4 bases from J, the junction contained 6 bases not matched to a gene. This chain's CDR3 is CASSEPGQVFYGYTF. The CDR3 coding sequence is TGTGCCAGCAGTGAACCGGGACAGGTCTTCTATGGCTACACCTTC.

V usage is TRBV7-2 and J usage is TRBJ2-1, with TRBD2 matching 9 bases. This CDR3 is 15 amino acids long. Germline V gene lookup returns CDR1 SGHTA and CDR2 FQGNSA. The V gene end was trimmed by 2 bases and the J gene end by 6 bases; junction bases not matched to a gene: 5. The CDR3 here is CASSLLAGGLNEQFF. The CDR3 DNA reads as TGTGCCAGCAGCTTATTGGCGGGAGGGCTCAATGAGCAGTTCTTC.

The V and J genes are TRBV6-5 and TRBJ2-7; D is perhaps TRBD2 (6 bases). The CDR3 has 12 amino acids. CDR1 is MNHEY and CDR2 is SVGAGI in the germline V gene. Trimming took 4 bases from V and 3 from J, leaving 7 bases between them. The CDR3 DNA is TGTGCCAGCAGTTCCGGGGGCTACGAGCAGTACTTC. Residues: CASSSGGYEQYF.

The chain uses TRBV9 and TRBJ2-2; 8 nucleotides agree with TRBD2. The CDR3 totals 17 residues. Germline-derived CDR1 and CDR2 are SGDLS and YYNGEE. The trim removed 4 bases at V and 3 bases at J, leaving 11 bases unmatched. The CDR3 DNA sequence: TGTGCCAGCAGCCTTCCGAGAGCGGGAGTTTACACCGGGGAGCTGTTTTTT. It codes for CASSLPRAGVYTGELFF.

This rearrangement joins TRBV15 to TRBJ1-3; no firm D call. Trimming took off 3 bases at V and 8 bases at J, with 23 bases between the two ends. Germline V gene data show CDR1 as LNHNV and CDR2 as YYDKDF (reference sequence). This CDR3 is built from 17 residues. The CDR3, as DNA: TGTGCCACCAGCAGCCCGAAAGAGAAGAGTTTTATGGACACCATATATTTT. Translation gives CATSSPKEKSFMDTIYF.

This rearrangement joins TRBV11-1 to TRBJ1-1; D possibly corresponds to TRBD1 (5 bases). V was shortened by 5 bases and J by 3 bases, with 7 bases between the two germline ends. Germline CDR1 SGHAT, CDR2 FQDESV (reference sequence). This CDR3 is built from 12 residues. CDR3 region: CASSPGYTEAFF. CDR3 nucleotides: TGTGCCAGCAGCCCAGGGTACACTGAAGCTTTCTTT.

The CDR3: CASSLVPQHISYEQYF. The CDR3 DNA follows: TGTGCCAGCAGCTTAGTCCCCCAACACATCTCCTACGAGCAGTACTTC. V is TRBV7-3 and J is TRBJ2-7; no reliable D call. V shed 2 bases and J shed 0 bases, with 14 bases lying between them. The CDR3 runs 16 residues. Germline V lookup: CDR1 SGHTA, CDR2 FQGTGA.

This chain links TRBV29-1 with TRBJ1-1; D gene ambiguous. Germline CDR1 SQVTM, CDR2 ANQGSEA. Between the trimmed V and J ends, which lost 3 bases and 8 bases, there was a span of 10 bases. The CDR3 extends over 11 amino acids. The CDR3 protein is CSVDSMGEAFF. The CDR3 region has the DNA TGCAGCGTTGACAGTATGGGGGAAGCTTTCTTT.